This T cell receptor beta chain derives from a study of siplizumab effects on memory and regulatory T cells. The V gene end was trimmed by 5 bases and the J gene end by 3 bases; junction bases not matched to a gene: 2. This CDR3 has 13 residues. Germline V gene lookup returns CDR1 SGHTA and CDR2 FQGNSA. The study, taken as a whole, reports: Of the alloreactive clones, only a minor fraction mapped to unstimulated subsets. Naive T cells seemed more diverse than memory cells; they also seemed major alloresponse contributors.

Mixed lymphocyte reaction cells were cocultured at 37°C for roughly six days. Produced via immunoSEQ multiplex PCR; TCRdb's table is partial and in-frame only. The repertoire includes fewer than 20,000 clones, 40% to 55% of them detected once, and 4.9% sits in the top ten. Concerning this clone itself: Its target is unknown.

This receptor was obtained from a human donor in good health; the cells came from an allogeneic mixed lymphocyte reaction. The chain couples TRBV7-2 to TRBJ2-3, with 7 positions matching TRBD1. The specimen was CFSE-low (dividing) CD4+ T cells sorted from an allogeneic mixed lymphocyte reaction. This CDR3 reads CASSPQGTDTQYF. The DNA of the CDR3 is TGTGCCAGCAGCCCACAGGGGACAGATACGCAGTATTTT.